This entry describes one T cell receptor beta chain. This sample is part of a study of blood T cell repertoires in COVID-19. The overall study: In each case, the material was cDNA or gDNA derived from T cells, B-cell-depleted T cells, or PBMCs.

Looked up from germline, CDR1 is LNHNV and CDR2 is YYDKDF (reference sequence). This CDR3 spans 14 amino acids. V shed 1 base and J 6 bases; nucleotides not matched to a gene: 2. Only in-frame clones appear in the TCRdb table, and some are missing; sequencing was by immunoSEQ multiplex PCR. The sample holds about 55,000 clones, 87% seen once. The rearrangement uses TRBV15 and TRBJ1-1, with 10 bases identical to TRBD1. The sequencing sample was made of peripheral blood. The receptor's source is a middle-aged man with COVID-19, enrolled during active disease. This CDR3 reads CATSRGGTGAEAFF. The DNA of the CDR3 is TGTGCCACCAGCAGAGGCGGGACAGGGGCTGAAGCTTTCTTT.